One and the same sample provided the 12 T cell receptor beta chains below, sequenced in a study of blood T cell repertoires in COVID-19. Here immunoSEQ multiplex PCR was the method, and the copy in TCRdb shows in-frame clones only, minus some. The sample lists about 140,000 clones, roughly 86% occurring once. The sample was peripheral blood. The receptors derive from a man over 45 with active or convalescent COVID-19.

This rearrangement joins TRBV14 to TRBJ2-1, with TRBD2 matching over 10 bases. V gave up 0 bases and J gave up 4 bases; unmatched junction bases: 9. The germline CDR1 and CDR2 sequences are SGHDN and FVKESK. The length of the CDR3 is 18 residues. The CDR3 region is CASSQDLSGRPLYNEQFF. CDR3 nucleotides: TGTGCCAGCAGCCAAGATCTTAGCGGGAGGCCCCTGTACAATGAGCAGTTCTTC.

CDR3 sequence (DNA): TGTGCCAGCAGTCTACTACAGGGGGCGCAAGATACGCAGTATTTT. This translates into CASSLLQGAQDTQYF. The chain joins TRBV6-5 to TRBJ2-3; 9 bases map to TRBD1. The germline V gene has CDR1 MNHEY and CDR2 SVGAGI. The CDR3 has 15 residues. With 5 bases clipped from V and 5 bases from J, the junction kept 8 bases outside the gene matches.

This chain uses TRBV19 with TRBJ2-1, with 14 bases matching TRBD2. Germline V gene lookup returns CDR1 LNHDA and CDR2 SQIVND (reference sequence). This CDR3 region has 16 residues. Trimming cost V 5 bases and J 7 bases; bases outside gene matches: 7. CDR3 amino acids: CASSGRGTSGSNEQFF. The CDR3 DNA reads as TGTGCCAGTAGTGGACGAGGGACTAGCGGGAGTAATGAGCAGTTCTTC.

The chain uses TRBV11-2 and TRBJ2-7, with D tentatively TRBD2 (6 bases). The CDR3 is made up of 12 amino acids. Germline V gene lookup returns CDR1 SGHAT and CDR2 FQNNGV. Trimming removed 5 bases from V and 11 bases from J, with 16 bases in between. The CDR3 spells CASSPNGGKEYF. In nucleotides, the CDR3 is TGTGCCAGCAGCCCAAACGGGGGAAAGGAGTACTTC.

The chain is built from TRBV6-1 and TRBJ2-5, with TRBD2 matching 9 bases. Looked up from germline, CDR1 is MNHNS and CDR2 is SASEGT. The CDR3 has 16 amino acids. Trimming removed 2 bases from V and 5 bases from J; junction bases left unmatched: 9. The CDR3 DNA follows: TGTGCCAGCAGTGAATCTGTTAGCGGGAGATCTGAGACCCAGTACTTC. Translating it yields CASSESVSGRSETQYF.

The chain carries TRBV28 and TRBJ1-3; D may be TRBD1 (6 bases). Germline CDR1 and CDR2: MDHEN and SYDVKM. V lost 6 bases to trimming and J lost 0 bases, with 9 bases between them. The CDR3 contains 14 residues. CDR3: CASRGGGSGNTIYF. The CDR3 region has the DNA TGTGCCAGCAGGGGAGGGGGCTCTGGAAACACCATATATTTT.

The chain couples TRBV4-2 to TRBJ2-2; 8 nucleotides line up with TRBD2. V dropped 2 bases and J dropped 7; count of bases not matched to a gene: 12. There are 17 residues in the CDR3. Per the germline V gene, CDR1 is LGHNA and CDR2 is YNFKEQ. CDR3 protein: CASSQQGLASGFGELFF. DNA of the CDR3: TGTGCCAGCAGCCAACAAGGACTAGCCAGTGGGTTCGGGGAGCTGTTTTTT.

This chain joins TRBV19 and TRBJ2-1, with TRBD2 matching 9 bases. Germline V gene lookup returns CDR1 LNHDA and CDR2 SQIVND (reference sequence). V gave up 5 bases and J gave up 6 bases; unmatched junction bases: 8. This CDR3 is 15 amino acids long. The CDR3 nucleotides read TGTGCCAGTAGTGTATTAGCGGGAGTAGGCAATGAGCAGTTCTTC. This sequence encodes CASSVLAGVGNEQFF. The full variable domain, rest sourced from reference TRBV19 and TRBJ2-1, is DGGITQSPKYLFRKEGQNVTLSCEQNLNHDAMYWYRQDPGQGLRLIYYSQIVNDFQKGDIAEGYSVSREKKESFPLTVTSAQKNPTAFYLCASSVLAGVGNEQFFGPGTRLTVL.

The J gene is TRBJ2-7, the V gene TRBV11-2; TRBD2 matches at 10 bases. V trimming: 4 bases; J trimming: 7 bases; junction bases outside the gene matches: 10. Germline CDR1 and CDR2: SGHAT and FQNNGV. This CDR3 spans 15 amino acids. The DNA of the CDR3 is TGTGCCAGCAGCTCGCATTCTGGGGGACTAGCGGAGCAGTACTTC. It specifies CASSSHSGGLAEQYF. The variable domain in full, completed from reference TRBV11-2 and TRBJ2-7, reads EAGVAQSPRYKIIEKRQSVAFWCNPISGHATLYWYQQILGQGPKLLIQFQNNGVVDDSQLPKDRFSAERLKGVDSTLKIQPAKLEDSAVYLCASSSHSGGLAEQYFGPGTRLTVT.

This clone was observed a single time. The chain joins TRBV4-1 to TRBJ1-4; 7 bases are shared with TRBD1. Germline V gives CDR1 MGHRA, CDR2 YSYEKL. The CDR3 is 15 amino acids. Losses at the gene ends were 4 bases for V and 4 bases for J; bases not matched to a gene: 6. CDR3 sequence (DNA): TGCGCCAGCAGCCCCGGGACAGTCATTAATGAAAAACTGTTTTTT. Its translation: CASSPGTVINEKLFF.

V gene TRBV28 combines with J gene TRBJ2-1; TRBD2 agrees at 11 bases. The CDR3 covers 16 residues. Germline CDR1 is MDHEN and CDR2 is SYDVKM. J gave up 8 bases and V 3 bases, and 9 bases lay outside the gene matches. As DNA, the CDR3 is TGTGCCAGCAGTTTCCCCGGGGGTAGCGGGAGGGATGAGCAGTTCTTC. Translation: CASSFPGGSGRDEQFF.

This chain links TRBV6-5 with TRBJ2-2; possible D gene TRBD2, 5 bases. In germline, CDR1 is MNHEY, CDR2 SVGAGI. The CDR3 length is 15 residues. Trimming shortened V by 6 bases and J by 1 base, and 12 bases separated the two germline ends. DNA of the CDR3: TGTGCCAGCAGAGTTGGACGGGAGAACACCGGGGAGCTGTTTTTT. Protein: CASRVGRENTGELFF.